The 21 T cell receptor beta chains reported below all come from one sample, sequenced in a study of T cells in Graves' hyperthyroidism and ophthalmopathy. Amplification of TCR beta CDR3 regions was performed using RNA transcripts as template. The HTBI set primed first-round TCR CDR3 RT-PCR. One entry per CDR3 protein, called by TCRdb with MiXCR from the multiplex PCR reads. The sample consists of 620,000 or so distinct CDR3 sequences, 13% to 15% of them appearing once. Sequenced input: blood. The receptors were sampled from a woman aged 45 to 65 with Graves' ophthalmopathy.

This clonotype was recorded many times. The chain carries TRBV7-2 and TRBJ2-1, with D perhaps matching TRBD1 (6 bases). V was clipped by 1 base and J by 6 bases, with 25 bases between them. This CDR3 spans 19 amino acids. Per germline, CDR1 SGHTA and CDR2 FQGNSA. CDR3 sequence reads: CASSLGKLTTGLGGNEQFF. The CDR3 bases are TGTGCCAGCAGCTTAGGAAAACTAACAACAGGGTTAGGGGGCAATGAGCAGTTCTTC.

Concerning this clonotype: The junction does not match germline at one end; this may be a read error. The rearrangement uses TRBV11-3 and TRBJ1-1, with D perhaps TRBD1 (5 bases). Germline V CDR1 and CDR2: SGHNT, YENEEA. The CDR3 extends over 14 amino acids. The CDR3 spells CASSVDVGGTEALF. The CDR3 DNA reads as TGTGCCAGCAGCGTAGACGTAGGTGGGACTGAAGCTCTCTTT. The entire variable domain, with the rest obtained from reference TRBV11-3 and TRBJ1-1, is as follows: EAGVVQSPRYKIIEKKQPVAFWCNPISGHNTLYWYLQNLGQGPELLIRYENEEAVDDSQLPKDRFSAERLKGVDSTLKIQPAELGDSAVYLCASSVDVGGTEALFGQGTRLTVV.

Many counts were recorded for this clonotype. J is TRBJ2-7 and V is TRBV30, with TRBD2 identical over 9 bases. This CDR3 is 14 amino acids long. V lost 0 bases and J lost 3; bases outside the gene matches: 3. The germline CDR1 and CDR2 sequences are GTSNPN and SVGIG (reference sequence). CDR3 nucleotide sequence: TGTGCCTGGAGTGTACGGCGGGAGGGCTACGAGCAGTACTTC. As protein: CAWSVRREGYEQYF.

This clonotype was observed many times. This chain joins TRBV20-1 and TRBJ2-1, with D maybe TRBD2 (7 bases). The CDR3 extends over 18 amino acids. Germline assignment: CDR1 DFQATT and CDR2 SNEGSKA (reference sequence). Trimming removed 1 base from V and 7 bases from J, with 26 bases in between. The CDR3 nucleotides are TGCAGTGCTAGAGTCCCTCCAGGGGTTGCGGGAGCAATAAATGAGCAGTTCTTC. It translates to CSARVPPGVAGAINEQFF.

This clonotype occurred many times. The chain links TRBV12-3 or TRBV12-4 to TRBJ2-2; perhaps TRBD2 as D (6 bases). Trimming took off 4 bases at V and 2 bases at J, with 17 bases between the two ends. The CDR3 totals 17 residues. CDR3 residues: CASSSGGDRSNTGELFF. DNA for the CDR3: TGTGCCAGCAGTTCCGGAGGGGACCGGTCAAACACCGGGGAGCTGTTTTTT.

This clonotype was counted many times. The chain has TRBV12-3 or TRBV12-4 and TRBJ1-1, with TRBD1 matching over 11 bases. The CDR3 runs to 17 residues. V lost 1 base, J lost 2 bases, and 6 bases stayed unmatched. The DNA for the CDR3 is TGTGCCAGCAGTTTAGGGACAGGGGGCCAACAAAACACTGAAGCTTTCTTT. It specifies CASSLGTGGQQNTEAFF.

The V call is TRBV5-1, the J call TRBJ2-1; 12 bases fit TRBD2. J lost 5 bases, V lost 0 bases, and 6 bases had no gene match. Germline V gene lookup returns CDR1 SGHRS and CDR2 YFSETQ. This CDR3 region has 17 residues. The CDR3: CASSLVPTSGRNNEQFF. In nucleotides, the CDR3 is TGCGCCAGCAGCTTGGTACCCACTAGCGGGAGGAACAATGAGCAGTTCTTC.

This clonotype was detected a few times. The chain links TRBV5-1 to TRBJ2-2, with D unresolved. Germline CDR1 SGHRS, CDR2 YFSETQ. The CDR3 length is 16 residues. V lost 6 bases to trimming and J lost 0 bases, with 15 bases between them. CDR3 region: CASMDATLTNTGELFF. In DNA, the CDR3 is TGCGCCAGCATGGACGCGACTTTAACGAACACCGGGGAGCTGTTTTTT.

This chain connects TRBV10-3 to TRBJ1-1; D not certain. Germline V gives CDR1 ENHRY, CDR2 SYGVKD. This CDR3 is built from 14 residues. Trimming left V 0 bases short and J 3 bases short, with 8 bases between. CDR3 amino acids: CAISESIVYTEAFF. In nucleotides, the CDR3 is TGTGCCATCAGTGAGTCGATTGTTTACACTGAAGCTTTCTTT.

This clonotype has ten or more counts. The chain links TRBV6-2 or TRBV6-3 to TRBJ1-1; D not certain. In germline, CDR1 is MNHEY, CDR2 SVGEGT. There are 18 residues in the CDR3. V was cut by 0 bases and J by 2 bases, with 19 bases left in between. DNA of the CDR3: TGTGCCAGCAGTTACTCTATTTCGCAGGCACCAACAAACACTGAAGCTTTCTTT. Translated, it gives CASSYSISQAPTNTEAFF.

The chain recombines TRBV18 with TRBJ2-6; D is undetermined. Trimming removed 1 base from V and 0 bases from J, with 16 bases in between. This CDR3 has 19 residues. The germline V gene encodes CDR1 KGHSH and CDR2 LQKENI. The CDR3 sequence is CASSPLTAGLSSGANVLTF. The DNA for the CDR3 is TGTGCCAGCTCACCACTAACCGCAGGTCTGAGCTCTGGGGCCAACGTCCTGACTTTC.

The chain has TRBV4-1 and TRBJ2-1, with no clear D. Germline-derived CDR1 and CDR2 are MGHRA and YSYEKL. The CDR3 has 12 amino acids. V was shortened by 0 bases and J by 8 bases, with 5 bases between the two germline ends. The CDR3 bases are TGCGCCAGCAGCCAAGATCGCGATGAGCAGTTCTTC. This translates into CASSQDRDEQFF.

There are many counts of this clonotype. The gene calls are TRBV7-8 and TRBJ2-1; D might be TRBD2 (5 bases). V lost 5 bases, J lost 10 bases, and 15 bases lay in between. Germline V gene lookup returns CDR1 SGHVS and CDR2 FQNEAQ. CDR3 length: 13 amino acids. The CDR3, as DNA: TGTGCCAGCAGCCCGCGCCGGACTGACGAGCAGTTCTTC. It encodes CASSPRRTDEQFF. The full variable domain, rest sourced from reference TRBV7-8 and TRBJ2-1, is GAGVSQSPRYKVAKRGQDVALRCDPISGHVSLFWYQQALGQGPEFLTYFQNEAQLDKSGLPSDRFFAERPEGSVSTLKIQRTQQEDSAVYLCASSPRRTDEQFFGPGTRLTVL.

In this sample, this clonotype turned up many times. This chain uses TRBV3-1 with TRBJ2-7, with D tentatively TRBD2 (6 bases). The CDR3 runs 12 residues. Trimming removed 4 bases from V and 6 bases from J, with 10 bases in between. Germline CDR1 is LGHDT and CDR2 is YNNKEL (reference sequence). In DNA, the CDR3 is TGTGCCAGCAGCCTGGGACTCTTCGAGCAGTACTTC. It yields the protein CASSLGLFEQYF.

This clonotype was counted at least ten times. This chain uses TRBV27 with TRBJ2-3; D possibly corresponds to TRBD1 (5 bases). The CDR3 extends over 16 amino acids. V lost 0 bases and J 1 base, leaving 11 bases between the germline ends. Germline CDR1 is MNHEY and CDR2 is SMNVEV (reference sequence). The CDR3 protein is CASSLSTARGTDTQYF. CDR3 sequence (DNA): TGTGCCAGCAGTTTATCGACAGCCCGAGGCACAGATACGCAGTATTTT.

This clonotype was picked up many times. The chain links TRBV6-1 to TRBJ2-5; 8 nucleotides match TRBD2. J gave up 5 bases and V 5 bases, and 13 bases lay outside the gene matches. CDR1 MNHNS and CDR2 SASEGT come from the germline V gene. There are 16 residues in the CDR3. CDR3 nucleotides: TGTGCCAGCAGTCCCCTAGCGGGCGAGGGTCGGGAGACCCAGTACTTC. It codes for CASSPLAGEGRETQYF.

The V gene is TRBV29-1, the J gene TRBJ2-7, with 9 nucleotides matching TRBD1. There are 15 residues in the CDR3. J was trimmed by 7 bases and V by 6 bases; bases with no gene match: 16. Germline V gene lookup returns CDR1 SQVTM and CDR2 ANQGSEA. This chain's CDR3 is CSVVTVGQGTWEQYF. CDR3 nucleotide sequence: TGCAGCGTCGTCACGGTGGGACAGGGAACGTGGGAGCAGTACTTC.

This clonotype was seen a few times. The V call is TRBV3-1, the J call TRBJ1-2; maybe TRBD1 (5 bases). V was clipped by 3 bases and J by 0 bases, with 14 bases between them. Germline-derived CDR1 and CDR2 are LGHDT and YNNKEL (reference sequence). CDR3 length: 16 amino acids. As DNA, the CDR3 is TGTGCCAGCAGCCAGCGTAAGAGACAGACTAACTATGGCTACACCTTC. This translates into CASSQRKRQTNYGYTF.

At least ten counts were recorded for this clonotype. The CDR3 sequence is CAWSPGGGIVETQYF. The CDR3 coding sequence is TGTGCCTGGAGTCCCGGAGGCGGGATCGTGGAGACCCAGTACTTC. This chain joins TRBV30 and TRBJ2-5; a possible D gene is TRBD2 (6 bases). Germline V CDR1 and CDR2: GTSNPN, SVGIG (reference sequence). Trimming pared 2 bases from V and 5 bases from J, leaving 18 bases between. CDR3 length: 15 amino acids.

This clonotype has a count of ten or more. The chain links TRBV30 to TRBJ2-7; D gene ambiguous. Germline V gene lookup returns CDR1 GTSNPN and CDR2 SVGIG (reference sequence). This CDR3 is built from 13 residues. Trimming shortened V by 2 bases and J by 1 base, and 9 bases separated the two germline ends. The CDR3 sequence: CAWSRSPSYEQYF. The CDR3 coding sequence is TGTGCCTGGAGTCGGAGCCCTTCCTACGAGCAGTACTTC. The whole variable domain, remainder taken from reference TRBV30 and TRBJ2-7, is SQTIHQWPATLVQPVGSPLSLECTVEGTSNPNLYWYRQAAGRGLQLLFYSVGIGQISSEVPQNLSASRPQDRQFILSSKKLLLSDSGFYLCAWSRSPSYEQYFGPGTRLTVT.

This clonotype was picked up many times. The CDR3 spells CATSRGQVLSGNTIYF. CDR3 in DNA: TGTGCCACCAGCCGTGGACAGGTCCTCTCTGGAAACACCATATATTTT. V is TRBV15 and J is TRBJ1-3, with TRBD1 identical over 7 bases. Germline V gene data show CDR1 as LNHNV and CDR2 as YYDKDF (reference sequence). This CDR3 is built from 16 residues. Trimming at V came to 5 bases and at J to 0 bases, leaving 7 bases not matched to a gene.